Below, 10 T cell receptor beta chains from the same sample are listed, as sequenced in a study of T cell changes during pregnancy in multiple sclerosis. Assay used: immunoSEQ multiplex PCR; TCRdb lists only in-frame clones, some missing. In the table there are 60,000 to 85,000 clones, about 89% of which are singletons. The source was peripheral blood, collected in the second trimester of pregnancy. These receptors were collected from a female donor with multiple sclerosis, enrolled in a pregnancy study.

The CDR3 DNA reads TGTGCCAGCAGTTCAATAGCGGGAGGGACCGGGGAGCTGTTTTTT. Its translation is CASSSIAGGTGELFF. This chain uses TRBV14 with TRBJ2-2; 11 positions agree with TRBD2. The CDR3 consists of 15 residues. V was clipped by 6 bases and J by 5 bases; unmatched bases: 5. The germline V gene has CDR1 SGHDN and CDR2 FVKESK.

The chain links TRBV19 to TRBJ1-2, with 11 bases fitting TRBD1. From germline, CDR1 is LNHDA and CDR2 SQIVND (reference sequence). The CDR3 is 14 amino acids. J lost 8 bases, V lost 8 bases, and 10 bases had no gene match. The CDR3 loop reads CASSLDRGLRGYTF. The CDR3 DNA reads TGTGCCAGTTCCCTGGACAGGGGGCTACGAGGCTACACCTTC.

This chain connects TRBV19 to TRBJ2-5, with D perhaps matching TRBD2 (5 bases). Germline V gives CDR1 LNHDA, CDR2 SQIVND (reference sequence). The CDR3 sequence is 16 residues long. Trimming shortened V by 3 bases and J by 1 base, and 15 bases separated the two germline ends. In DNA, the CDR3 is TGTGCCAGTAGTATGGTTTTGAGCGGAGCCCAAGAGACCCAGTACTTC. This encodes CASSMVLSGAQETQYF.

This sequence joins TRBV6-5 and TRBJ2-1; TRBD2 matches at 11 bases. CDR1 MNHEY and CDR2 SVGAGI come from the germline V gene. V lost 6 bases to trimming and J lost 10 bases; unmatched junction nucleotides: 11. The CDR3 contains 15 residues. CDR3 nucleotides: TGTGCCAGCAGCTCCGAGGTAGCGGGGGGGGGCGAGCAGTTCTTC. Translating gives CASSSEVAGGGEQFF.

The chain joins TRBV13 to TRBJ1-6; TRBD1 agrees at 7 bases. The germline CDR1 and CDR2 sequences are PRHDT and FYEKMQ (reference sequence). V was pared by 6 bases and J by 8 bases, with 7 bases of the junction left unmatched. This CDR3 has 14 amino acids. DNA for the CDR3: TGTGCCAGCAGAACTAGACAGGGTTATTCACCCCTCCACTTT. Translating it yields CASRTRQGYSPLHF.

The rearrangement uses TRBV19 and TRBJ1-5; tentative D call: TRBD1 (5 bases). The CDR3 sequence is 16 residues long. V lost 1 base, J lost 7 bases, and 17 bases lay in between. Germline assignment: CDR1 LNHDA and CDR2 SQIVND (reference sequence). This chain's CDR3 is CASSIVRRPGDQPQHF. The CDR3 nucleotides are TGTGCCAGTAGTATAGTGAGGAGGCCGGGGGACCAGCCCCAGCATTTT.

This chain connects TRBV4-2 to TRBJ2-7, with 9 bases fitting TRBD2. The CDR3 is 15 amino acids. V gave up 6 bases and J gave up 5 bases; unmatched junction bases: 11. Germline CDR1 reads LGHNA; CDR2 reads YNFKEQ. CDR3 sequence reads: CASRHEALAGNEQYF. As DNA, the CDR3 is TGTGCCAGCAGACATGAGGCGCTAGCGGGGAACGAGCAGTACTTC.

The CDR3 here is CASSQSGRAAGELFF. In DNA form, the CDR3 reads TGTGCCAGCAGCCAAAGCGGGAGGGCTGCCGGGGAGCTGTTTTTT. The chain uses TRBV4-2 and TRBJ2-2; TRBD2 matches at 10 bases. The junction had 3 bases not matched to a gene; V was cut back by 2 bases and J by 6 bases. The CDR3 contains 15 residues. Germline V CDR1 and CDR2: LGHNA, YNFKEQ.

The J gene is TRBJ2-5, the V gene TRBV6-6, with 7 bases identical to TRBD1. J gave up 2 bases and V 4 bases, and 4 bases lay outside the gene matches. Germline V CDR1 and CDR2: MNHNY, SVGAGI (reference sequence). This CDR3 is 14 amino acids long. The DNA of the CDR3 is TGTGCCAGCAGTTTGTCGACAGGGCAAGAGACCCAGTACTTC. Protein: CASSLSTGQETQYF.

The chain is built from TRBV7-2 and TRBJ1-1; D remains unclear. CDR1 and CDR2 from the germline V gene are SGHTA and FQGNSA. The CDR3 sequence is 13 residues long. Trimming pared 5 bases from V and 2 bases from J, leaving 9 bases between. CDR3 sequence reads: CASSHARNTEAFF. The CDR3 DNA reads TGTGCCAGCAGCCACGCCAGAAACACTGAAGCTTTCTTT.